Presented here are 32 T cell receptor beta chains from one specimen sequenced in a study of blood T cell repertoires in COVID-19. The method was immunoSEQ multiplex PCR; TCRdb's version includes in-frame clones alone and lacks a portion of them. The table has 250,000 or so clones, around 83% seen once; the top ten hold about 1.6%. The sample was peripheral blood. These receptors all come from a woman aged 40-49 years who had recovered from COVID-19.

The V and J genes are TRBV18 and TRBJ1-5, with a possible D match to TRBD1 (6 bases). Looked up from germline, CDR1 is KGHSH and CDR2 is LQKENI. Trimming removed 6 bases from V and 3 bases from J, with 12 bases in between. The CDR3 runs to 14 residues. The CDR3 region is CASSSDSYNQPQHF. DNA of the CDR3: TGTGCCAGCTCGTCGGACAGCTACAATCAGCCCCAGCATTTT.

The V gene is TRBV10-3, the J gene TRBJ2-7; 13 nucleotides match TRBD2. The CDR3 extends over 15 amino acids. Trimming took 6 bases from V and 0 from J; bases not matched to a gene: 2. Germline V gives CDR1 ENHRY, CDR2 SYGVKD. The CDR3 coding sequence is TGTGCCATCAGGCGGACTAGCGGGGGCTCCTACGAGCAGTACTTC. Protein sequence: CAIRRTSGGSYEQYF.

This clone was counted only a few times. The chain couples TRBV5-4 to TRBJ2-7; weak D call: TRBD1 (6 bases). The CDR3 spans 13 residues. From germline, CDR1 is SGHNT and CDR2 YYREEE (reference sequence). Trimming removed 0 bases from V and 7 bases from J, with 11 bases in between. The CDR3 DNA sequence: TGTGCCAGCAGCTTGGACAGGGTGAGGGAGCAGTACTTC. Its protein product is CASSLDRVREQYF.

The chain combines TRBV6-6 with TRBJ1-2, with D possibly TRBD1 on 6 matching bases. The CDR3 is made up of 15 amino acids. Per germline, CDR1 MNHNY and CDR2 SVGAGI (reference sequence). Deletions cut 0 bases from V and 4 bases from J, with 12 bases between. CDR3 sequence (DNA): TGTGCCAGCAGTTACTCGTCCAAGGACAGCTATGGCTACACCTTC. Protein: CASSYSSKDSYGYTF.

V is TRBV7-9 and J is TRBJ1-2; possibly TRBD1 for D (6 bases). This CDR3 is 15 amino acids long. V lost 1 base to trimming and J lost 2 bases, with 11 bases between them. CDR1 and CDR2 from the germline V gene are SEHNR and FQNEAQ (reference sequence). CDR3 protein: CASSLGLGANYGYTF. For the CDR3, the DNA is TGTGCCAGCAGCTTAGGGTTGGGGGCGAACTATGGCTACACCTTC.

A single count supports this clone. This rearrangement joins TRBV20-1 to TRBJ2-1, with TRBD2 identical over 8 bases. Germline values: CDR1 DFQATT, CDR2 SNEGSKA (reference sequence). The CDR3 is 11 residues long. CDR3 sequence (DNA): TGCAGAGCCGGGGGGGCGGAAGAGCAGTTCTTC. This gives the protein CRAGGAEEQFF.

The chain combines TRBV5-4 with TRBJ1-2, with 8 bases fitting TRBD1. V was pared by 5 bases and J by 4 bases, with 7 bases of the junction left unmatched. This CDR3 has 14 residues. Germline values: CDR1 SGHNT, CDR2 YYREEE (reference sequence). CDR3 DNA sequence: TGTGCCAGCAGACCTGGACAGGGCGGCTATGGCTACACCTTC. The encoded protein is CASRPGQGGYGYTF.

The V and J genes are TRBV7-2 and TRBJ2-2; TRBD1 matches at 10 bases. The CDR3 contains 14 residues. With 5 bases clipped from V and 7 bases from J, the junction kept 4 bases outside the gene matches. CDR1 is SGHTA, CDR2 FQGNSA, per germline. In nucleotides, the CDR3 is TGTGCCAGCAGCCCCGACAGGGGGCACGGGGAGCTGTTTTTT. It translates to CASSPDRGHGELFF.

In DNA form, the CDR3 reads TGTGCCAGCAGCTTAAGGGGACAGGGAAATCAAGAGACCCAGTACTTC. Protein sequence: CASSLRGQGNQETQYF. The chain is built from TRBV7-9 and TRBJ2-5; TRBD1 matches 9 bases. Per germline, CDR1 SEHNR and CDR2 FQNEAQ (reference sequence). The CDR3 is 16 amino acids. V dropped 2 bases and J dropped 2; count of bases not matched to a gene: 6.

The rearrangement joins TRBV5-1 to TRBJ2-5; TRBD2 matches at 9 bases. This CDR3 has 17 residues. V dropped 0 bases and J dropped 5; count of bases not matched to a gene: 11. Looked up from germline, CDR1 is SGHRS and CDR2 is YFSETQ. CDR3 nucleotides: TGCGCCAGCAGCTTGGGTGTTAGCGGGGGTTTAGAGGAGACCCAGTACTTC. This sequence encodes CASSLGVSGGLEETQYF.

This sequence joins TRBV5-1 and TRBJ2-7; 12 bases match TRBD1. V lost 4 bases, J lost 4 bases, and 9 bases stayed unmatched. CDR1 SGHRS and CDR2 YFSETQ come from the germline V gene. The CDR3 is made up of 16 amino acids. Written as DNA, the CDR3 is TGCGCCAGCAGCCCCGGGACAGGGGGCTTTAAGTACGAGCAGTACTTC. Translated, it gives CASSPGTGGFKYEQYF.

Comment on this clone: The same CDR3 also results from other DNA sequences found in this sample. J is TRBJ1-2 and V is TRBV5-8, with D possibly TRBD1 on 5 matching bases. The CDR3 runs 13 residues. With 3 bases removed from V and 6 bases from J, the gap between germline ends came to 12 bases. Germline-derived CDR1 and CDR2 are SGHTS and YDEGEE. CDR3 DNA: TGTGCCAGCAGCTCCGGACAAGGGGATGGCTACACCTTC. Residues: CASSSGQGDGYTF.

This chain joins TRBV5-1 and TRBJ1-4, with 9 bases that match TRBD1. This CDR3 contains 15 residues. Germline values: CDR1 SGHRS, CDR2 YFSETQ. Trimming at V came to 5 bases and at J to 4 bases, leaving 6 bases not matched to a gene. CDR3 in amino acids: CASSPGQGFNEKLFF. The CDR3 region has the DNA TGCGCCAGCAGTCCGGGACAGGGATTTAATGAAAAACTGTTTTTT.

V is TRBV19 and J is TRBJ2-2; D unresolved. The V gene lost 3 bases and the J gene lost 0 bases, with 5 bases spanning the gap. The germline V gene encodes CDR1 LNHDA and CDR2 SQIVND (reference sequence). The CDR3 has 14 residues. CDR3 protein: CASSIGSNTGELFF. As DNA, the CDR3 is TGTGCCAGTAGTATCGGTTCGAACACCGGGGAGCTGTTTTTT.

V is TRBV5-1 and J is TRBJ2-2; the match to TRBD2 covers 7 bases. V lost 2 bases to trimming and J lost 1 base; unmatched junction nucleotides: 11. CDR3 length: 18 residues. Germline values: CDR1 SGHRS, CDR2 YFSETQ. The DNA of the CDR3 is TGCGCCAGCAGCTTCGGGGGATTAGCGGGTCAGAACACCGGGGAGCTGTTTTTT. Encoded protein: CASSFGGLAGQNTGELFF.

The J gene is TRBJ2-7, the V gene TRBV29-1; TRBD1 aligns across 8 bases. Trimming removed 7 bases from V and 2 bases from J; junction bases left unmatched: 7. The CDR3 length is 13 residues. The germline CDR1 and CDR2 sequences are SQVTM and ANQGSEA. The CDR3 region has the DNA TGCAGCGCGACTGGACAGGGTGCCTACGAGCAGTACTTC. As protein: CSATGQGAYEQYF.

Regarding this clone: The sample contains more than one DNA sequence encoding this CDR3. This rearrangement joins TRBV2 to TRBJ2-3, with TRBD2 as a possible D gene (6 bases). CDR1 SNHLY and CDR2 FYNNEI come from the germline V gene. The CDR3 has 12 amino acids. With 6 bases removed from V and 3 bases from J, the gap between germline ends came to 7 bases. CDR3 in DNA: TGTGCCAGCAGCCGGGGGACAGATACGCAGTATTTT. Translating it yields CASSRGTDTQYF.

This sequence joins TRBV2 and TRBJ2-6; D remains ambiguous. The CDR3 extends over 15 amino acids. Germline V gene sequence: CDR1 SNHLY, CDR2 FYNNEI. The V and J ends lost 6 bases and 0 bases respectively, with 9 bases between them. For the CDR3, the DNA is TGTGCCAGCAGACCTTGGGCCTCTGGGGCCAACGTCCTGACTTTC. The encoded protein is CASRPWASGANVLTF.

This sequence joins TRBV24-1 and TRBJ2-3; 9 bases are a match to TRBD1. Germline V gene sequence: CDR1 KGHDR, CDR2 SFDVKD. The CDR3 covers 14 residues. J was trimmed by 5 bases and V by 7 bases; bases with no gene match: 6. The CDR3 sequence: CATRGTGLKDTQYF. CDR3 bases: TGTGCCACCAGGGGGACAGGGTTAAAAGATACGCAGTATTTT.

The rearrangement joins TRBV15 to TRBJ1-1; D is perhaps TRBD1 (5 bases). V lost 6 bases, J lost 4 bases, and 12 bases lay in between. The CDR3 sequence is 13 residues long. Germline V CDR1 and CDR2: LNHNV, YYDKDF (reference sequence). In DNA, the CDR3 is TGTGCCACCAGGACCTGGGGGGGCACTGAAGCTTTCTTT. It encodes CATRTWGGTEAFF.

The chain is built from TRBV5-1 and TRBJ2-5, with 11 nucleotides matching TRBD2. CDR3 length: 17 residues. Losses at the gene ends were 2 bases for V and 5 bases for J; bases not matched to a gene: 11. Germline loops: CDR1 SGHRS, CDR2 YFSETQ. The CDR3 bases are TGCGCCAGCAGCTTTCAAGGGCTAGCGGGGGGCAGTGAGACCCAGTACTTC. This encodes CASSFQGLAGGSETQYF.

V and J are TRBV11-3 and TRBJ1-1, with D perhaps matching TRBD1 (5 bases). The germline V gene has CDR1 SGHNT and CDR2 YENEEA. The CDR3 covers 15 residues. The ends were cut back, 1 base at V and 5 bases at J, with 14 bases in the middle. The CDR3 here is CASSLVGVQATEAFF. The CDR3 DNA sequence: TGTGCCAGCAGCTTAGTAGGGGTACAGGCAACTGAAGCTTTCTTT.

This chain connects TRBV2 to TRBJ2-2; D may be TRBD1 (6 bases). V lost 6 bases and J lost 6, with 8 bases in between. Germline CDR1 and CDR2: SNHLY and FYNNEI. This CDR3 contains 12 residues. The CDR3 bases are TGTGCCAGCAGCGCAGGGGCCGGGGAGCTGTTTTTT. This sequence encodes CASSAGAGELFF.

V and J are TRBV5-1 and TRBJ2-2, with 9 bases aligning to TRBD1. V was pared by 0 bases and J by 8 bases, with 11 bases of the junction left unmatched. In germline, CDR1 is SGHRS, CDR2 YFSETQ. The CDR3 runs 17 residues. The CDR3 is CASSLGTGTGIVGELFF. For the CDR3, the DNA is TGCGCCAGCAGCTTGGGGACCGGGACAGGGATTGTGGGGGAGCTGTTTTTT.

The V gene is TRBV11-2, the J gene TRBJ1-5, with D uncertain. This CDR3 is built from 15 residues. Trimming shortened V by 1 base and J by 3 bases, and 10 bases separated the two germline ends. CDR1 is SGHAT and CDR2 is FQNNGV in the germline V gene. For the CDR3, the DNA is TGTGCCAGCAGCTTAGGGGAGGGAGTCAATCAGCCCCAGCATTTT. Translation: CASSLGEGVNQPQHF.

This sequence joins TRBV18 and TRBJ1-1; 7 bases align to TRBD1. Per germline, CDR1 KGHSH and CDR2 LQKENI. There are 15 residues in the CDR3. V was pared by 2 bases and J by 3 bases, with 6 bases of the junction left unmatched. CDR3 sequence reads: CASSPSGGRDTEAFF. The CDR3, as DNA: TGTGCCAGCTCACCATCAGGGGGTCGCGACACTGAAGCTTTCTTT.

The V and J genes are TRBV11-2 and TRBJ1-3; D remains unclear. The CDR3 has 16 amino acids. Germline CDR1 and CDR2: SGHAT and FQNNGV. Trimming pared 4 bases from V and 0 bases from J, leaving 13 bases between. CDR3 residues: CASSSGSSSSGNTIYF. CDR3 in DNA: TGTGCCAGCAGCTCGGGGTCCAGTTCCTCTGGAAACACCATATATTTT.

The V gene is TRBV9, the J gene TRBJ2-2; 7 bases are shared with TRBD1. Looked up from germline, CDR1 is SGDLS and CDR2 is YYNGEE. J was trimmed by 0 bases and V by 0 bases; bases with no gene match: 2. There are 16 residues in the CDR3. This CDR3 reads CASSVGGTANTGELFF. CDR3 sequence (DNA): TGTGCCAGCAGCGTAGGGGGGACAGCGAACACCGGGGAGCTGTTTTTT.

The V gene is TRBV7-6, the J gene TRBJ1-2; D remains ambiguous. Germline-derived CDR1 and CDR2 are SGHVS and FNYEAQ. The V gene lost 8 bases and the J gene lost 6 bases, with 13 bases spanning the gap. This CDR3 spans 12 amino acids. The CDR3 DNA reads TGTGCCAGCCACCGGGTGGAGGATGGCTACACCTTC. This sequence encodes CASHRVEDGYTF.

The rearrangement uses TRBV19 and TRBJ1-4, with D possibly being TRBD1 (5 bases). Germline V CDR1 and CDR2: LNHDA, SQIVND (reference sequence). The CDR3 is 17 residues long. The germline V and J ends were trimmed by 6 bases and 2 bases, with 19 bases remaining between them. This CDR3 reads CASSPTAKLSTNEKLFF. The CDR3 bases are TGTGCCAGTAGCCCGACAGCCAAGTTGAGTACTAATGAAAAACTGTTTTTT.

The CDR3 bases are TGTGCCAGCAGCTTGGGGCAGGTGATCTACGAGCAGTACTTC. Its translation: CASSLGQVIYEQYF. V is TRBV5-5 and J is TRBJ2-7; D uncertain. The germline V gene has CDR1 SGHKS and CDR2 YYEKEE (reference sequence). The V gene lost 0 bases and the J gene lost 3 bases, with 10 bases spanning the gap. The CDR3 runs 14 residues.

This clone was found once. The V and J genes are TRBV5-1 and TRBJ1-2; 10 nucleotides agree with TRBD1. Germline assignment: CDR1 SGHRS and CDR2 YFSETQ. The CDR3 loop spans 15 amino acids. J was trimmed by 3 bases and V by 2 bases; bases with no gene match: 4. CDR3 coding DNA: TGCGCCAGCAGCTTAAGACAGGGGGCGGACTATGGCTACACCTTC. Amino acid sequence: CASSLRQGADYGYTF.